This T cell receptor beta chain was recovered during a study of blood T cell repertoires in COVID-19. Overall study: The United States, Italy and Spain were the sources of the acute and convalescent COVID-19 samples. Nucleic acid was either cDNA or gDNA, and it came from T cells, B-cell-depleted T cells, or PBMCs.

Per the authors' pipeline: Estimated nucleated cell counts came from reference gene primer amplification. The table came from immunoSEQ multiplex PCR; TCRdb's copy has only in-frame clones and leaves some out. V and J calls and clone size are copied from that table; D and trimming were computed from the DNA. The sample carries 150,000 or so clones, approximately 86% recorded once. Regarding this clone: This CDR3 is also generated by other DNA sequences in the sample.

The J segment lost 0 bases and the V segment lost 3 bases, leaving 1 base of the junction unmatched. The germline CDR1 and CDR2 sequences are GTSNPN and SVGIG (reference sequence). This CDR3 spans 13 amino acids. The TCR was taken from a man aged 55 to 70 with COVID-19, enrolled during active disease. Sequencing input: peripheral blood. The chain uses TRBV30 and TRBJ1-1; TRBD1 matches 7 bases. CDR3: CAWRDRLNTEAFF. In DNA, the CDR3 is TGTGCCTGGAGGGACAGGTTGAACACTGAAGCTTTCTTT. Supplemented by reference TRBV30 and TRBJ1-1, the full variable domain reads SQTIHQWPATLVQPVGSPLSLECTVEGTSNPNLYWYRQAAGRGLQLLFYSVGIGQISSEVPQNLSASRPQDRQFILSSKKLLLSDSGFYLCAWRDRLNTEAFFGQGTRLTVV.